This T cell receptor (beta chain) emerged from a study of cytomegalovirus exposure and HLA in healthy donors. Study-level background: The roughly 120 million unique TCR beta sequences, from 150 million to 200 million T cells, were found by an earlier analysis. Study results and limitations: When the data were analyzed later, several of the most significant clusters appeared to be linked to common viral pathogens. In a later analysis, productive TCRs from donors in an Asian-associated ancestry cluster reportedly carried fewer N-insertions than the cohort mean. The study designated over 150 TCR beta chains cytomegalovirus-associated.

In regard to this clone: Its antigen is undetermined.

Researchers ran the PCR with 60 Vbeta and 13 Jbeta primers. TCRdb's copy holds only in-frame clones and misses some; the assay was immunoSEQ multiplex PCR. The sample carries over 110,000 clones, 70% to 85% recorded once. Sequenced input: PBMCs. The receptor comes from a woman aged 55 to 70 in good health and CMV-seropositive.

This CDR3 reads CASSPLAGGYYEQYF. Written as DNA, the CDR3 is TGTGCCAGCAGCCCCCTAGCGGGAGGGTACTACGAGCAGTACTTC. This chain connects TRBV7-8 to TRBJ2-7; TRBD2 agrees at 12 bases. V lost 5 bases, J lost 3 bases, and 5 bases stayed unmatched. The CDR3 totals 15 residues. The germline V gene encodes CDR1 SGHVS and CDR2 FQNEAQ.